This T cell receptor (beta chain) was sequenced for a study of blood T cell repertoires in COVID-19. Sequencing used immunoSEQ multiplex PCR; TCRdb keeps in-frame clones, though not all of them. Here the sample spans hundreds of thousands of clones, roughly 85% being singletons. There are 18 residues in the CDR3. Germline V gene lookup returns CDR1 SGHVS and CDR2 FQNEAQ. V lost 5 bases and J lost 3; bases outside the gene matches: 17. The receptor's source is a human donor in a cohort sampled during active COVID-19. The chain uses TRBV7-8 and TRBJ2-3; 7 bases match TRBD2. The sample consisted of peripheral blood. CDR3 in DNA: TGTGCCAGCAGCCGAAGCCCTGGGGGGGAGTGGGGGACAGATACGCAGTATTTT. As protein: CASSRSPGGEWGTDTQYF.